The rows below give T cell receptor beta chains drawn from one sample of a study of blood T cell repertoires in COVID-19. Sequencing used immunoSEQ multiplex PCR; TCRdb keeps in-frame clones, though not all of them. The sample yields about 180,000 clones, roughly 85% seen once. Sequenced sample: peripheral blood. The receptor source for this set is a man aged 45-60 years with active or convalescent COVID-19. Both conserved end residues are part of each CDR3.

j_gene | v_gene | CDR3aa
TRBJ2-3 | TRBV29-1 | CSVEAAGITDTQYF
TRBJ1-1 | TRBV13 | CASSFWTGGNTEAFF
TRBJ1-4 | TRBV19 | CASSTSRRGEKLFF
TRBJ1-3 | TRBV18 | CASSPETNGNTIYF
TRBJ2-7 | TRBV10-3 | CAISESGISGREYEQYF
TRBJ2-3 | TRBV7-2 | CASSLQYIYSTDTQYF
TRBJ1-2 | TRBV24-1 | CATSDRQGQGYGYTF
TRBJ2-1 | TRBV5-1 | CASSTEGGTGVGNEQFF
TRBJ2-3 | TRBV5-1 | CASSGTTGPSTDTQYF
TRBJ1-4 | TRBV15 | CATSRDLIQGSEKLFF
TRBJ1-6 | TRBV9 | CASRAEPGGANSPLHF
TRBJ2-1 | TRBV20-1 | CSASNQGVDNEQFF
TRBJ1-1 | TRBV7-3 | CASSSGSNTEAFF
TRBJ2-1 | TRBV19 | CASSMEGQGSEQFF
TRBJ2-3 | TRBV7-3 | CASSSNGASTDTQYF
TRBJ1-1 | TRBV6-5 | CASSLGTGKTEAFF
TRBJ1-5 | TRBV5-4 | CASSLDGTGYDNQPQHF
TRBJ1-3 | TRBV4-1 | CASSHGTGGNTIYF
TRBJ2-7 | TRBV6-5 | CASSYSSGGISYEQYF
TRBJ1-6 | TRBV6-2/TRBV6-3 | CASSKRTGGEASSHNSPLHF
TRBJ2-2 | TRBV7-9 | CASSSQGSTGELFF
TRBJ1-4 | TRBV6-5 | CASSQDRNNEKLFF
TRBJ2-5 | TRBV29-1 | CSVENSRGETQYF
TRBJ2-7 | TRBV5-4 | CASSVRGSYEQYF
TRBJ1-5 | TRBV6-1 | CASSVPGTGALRSNQPQHF
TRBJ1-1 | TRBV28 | CASSFFNPTRGTEAFF
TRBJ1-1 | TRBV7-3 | CASSSGQGVGTEAFF
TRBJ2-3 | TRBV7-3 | CASSLSAGGLDTQYF
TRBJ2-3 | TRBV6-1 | CASSAGSGGAGDTQYF
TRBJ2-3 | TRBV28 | CASRGTSGKVLTDTQYF
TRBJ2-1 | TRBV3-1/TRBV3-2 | CASSLSGGTLNEQFF
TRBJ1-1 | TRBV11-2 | CASSRQGSNTEAFF
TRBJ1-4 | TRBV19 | CASSIPGQGLSNEKLFF
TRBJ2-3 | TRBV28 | CASSSYGTGADTQYF
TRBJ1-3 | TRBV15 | CATSRGDRNTIYF
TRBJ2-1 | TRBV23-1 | CASSQSGGRADSSYNEQFF
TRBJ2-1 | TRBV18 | CASSPGTSNEQFF
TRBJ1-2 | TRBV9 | CASSVVVGGGYTF
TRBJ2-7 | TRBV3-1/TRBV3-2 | CASSHATGVRYEQYF
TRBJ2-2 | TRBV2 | CASSGTGNTGELFF
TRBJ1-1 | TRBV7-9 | CASSLTTGGEAFF
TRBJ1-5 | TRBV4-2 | CASSQLQGEGQPQHF
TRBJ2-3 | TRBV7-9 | CASLREGTQYF
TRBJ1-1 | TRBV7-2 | CASSLAGTGGAGTFF
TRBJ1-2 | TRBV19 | CASSISGPDGYTF
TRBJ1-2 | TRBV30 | CAWSWGTGTSNYGYTF
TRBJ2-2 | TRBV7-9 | CASSLWTGKSEELFF
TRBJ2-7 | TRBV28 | CASREINRGTGEQYF
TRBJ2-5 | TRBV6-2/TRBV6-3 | CASSLERRETQYF
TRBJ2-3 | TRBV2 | CASRPLADTQYF
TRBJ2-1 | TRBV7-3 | CASSLSGGDEQFF
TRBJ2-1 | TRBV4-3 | CASSPADTGGYNEQFF
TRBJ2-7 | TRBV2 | CASRGTSGRYEQYF